This T cell receptor beta chain was retrieved from a study of T cell changes during pregnancy in multiple sclerosis. The V end was cut by 6 bases, the J end by 0 bases, with 8 bases between. CDR3 length: 14 residues. Germline V gene lookup returns CDR1 MNHEY and CDR2 SVGAGI. This clone has more than one count but fewer than ten. Data came from immunoSEQ multiplex PCR; TCRdb stores just in-frame clones and leaves some out. The repertoire holds tens of thousands of clones, with 80% to 95% as singletons. The sequence came from a female donor with multiple sclerosis, enrolled in a pregnancy study. V gene TRBV6-5 combines with J gene TRBJ1-4; D is unresolved. The sample was CD4+ T cells from peripheral blood mononuclear cells, taken in the second trimester of pregnancy. CDR3 nucleotides: TGTGCCAGCAGGAGGGCAACAACTAATGAAAAACTGTTTTTT. Translation: CASRRATTNEKLFF.